This record looks at one TCR beta chain sequence and its context. This specimen comes from a study of blood T cell repertoires in COVID-19. The CDR3 consists of 15 residues. CDR1 and CDR2 (germline): LGHDT, YNNKEL (reference sequence). V was shortened by 7 bases and J by 3 bases, with 13 bases between the two germline ends. Authors' analysis steps: Cell counts per sample came from amplifying reference gene primers. Produced via immunoSEQ multiplex PCR; TCRdb's table is partial and in-frame only. V and J calls and clone size are as listed in that table; D and trimming were resolved from the DNA. Of fewer than 250,000 clones in the sample, roughly 86% are singletons; the top ten hold more than 4%.

V and J are TRBV3-1 (or the pseudogene TRBV3-2) and TRBJ1-6; possible D gene TRBD1, 6 bases. The clonotype was recovered from a man aged 50-60 years with acute or convalescent COVID-19. Sequenced: peripheral blood. CDR3 amino acids: CASTSGAGYNSPLHF. In nucleotides, the CDR3 is TGTGCCAGCACCTCAGGGGCCGGCTATAATTCACCCCTCCACTTT.